A selection of T cell receptor beta chains follows, all from one sample in a study of spatial heterogeneity in lung cancer. One entry per CDR3 protein, called by TCRdb with MiXCR from the 5' RACE reads. Of about 48,000 distinct CDR3 sequences in the sample, less than 6% were seen once. Sequenced material: PBMCs, taken at surgery. These receptors all come from a male donor with early-stage non-small cell lung cancer. Each CDR3 is given with its conserved first and last residue. D genes are given only for firm matches. Expanded clones are given a class, and other clones once, few, many or no size at all.

D | length | size | J | V | CDR3 | DNA
NA | 13 | many | TRBJ2-7 | TRBV4-1 | CASSQGQGWEQYF | TGCGCCAGCAGCCAAGGCCAGGGCTGGGAGCAGTACTTC
NA | 12 | many | TRBJ2-7 | TRBV7-9 | CASSLAQGEQYF | TGTGCCAGCAGCTTAGCGCAGGGCGAGCAGTACTTC
NA | 14 | many | TRBJ2-2 | TRBV7-8 | CASSLERVTGELFF | TGTGCCAGCAGCTTAGAACGCGTCACCGGGGAGCTGTTTTTT
NA | 14 | many | TRBJ2-5 | TRBV18 | CASSPPSHQETQYF | TGTGCCAGCTCACCACCGTCCCACCAAGAGACCCAGTACTTC
NA | 12 | many | TRBJ2-7 | TRBV5-1 | CASSPDSYEQYF | TGCGCCAGCAGCCCTGACAGCTACGAGCAGTACTTC
NA | 15 | many | TRBJ2-1 | TRBV7-6 | CASSHESGPYNEQFF | TGTGCCAGCAGTCACGAAAGCGGACCCTATAATGAGCAGTTCTTC
NA | 15 | many | TRBJ2-2 | TRBV28 | CASSGGGAPHGELFF | TGTGCCAGCTCGGGTGGCGGAGCCCCCCACGGGGAGCTGTTTTTT
NA | 13 | many | TRBJ2-2 | TRBV5-1 | CASSLRVGGELFF | TGCGCCAGCAGCCTGCGAGTTGGCGGGGAGCTGTTTTTT
TRBD2 | 15 | many | TRBJ2-1 | TRBV7-2 | CASSPGTSRSYEQFF | TGTGCCAGCAGCCCCGGGACTAGCCGTTCTTATGAGCAGTTCTTC
NA | 15 | many | TRBJ2-3 | TRBV5-1 | CASSLNTASTDTQYF | TGCGCCAGCAGCTTGAATACAGCAAGCACAGATACGCAGTATTTT
NA | 13 | many | TRBJ2-1 | TRBV27 | CASSWDGDNEQFF | TGTGCCAGCAGCTGGGACGGCGACAATGAGCAGTTCTTC
TRBD1 | 13 | NA | TRBJ1-1 | TRBV15 | CATSRGRDREAFF | TGTGCCACCAGCAGGGGCCGGGACAGAGAAGCTTTCTTT
TRBD1 | 12 | few | TRBJ2-2 | TRBV6-5 | CASGNRGGELFF | TGTGCCAGCGGGAACAGGGGTGGGGAGCTGTTTTTT
TRBD2 | 16 | NA | TRBJ2-3 | TRBV20-1 | CSAPGPSGRWADTQYF | TGCAGTGCCCCCGGGCCTAGCGGGAGATGGGCAGATACGCAGTATTTT
NA | 13 | many | TRBJ1-2 | TRBV4-3 | CASSHGSNYGYTF | TGCGCCAGCAGCCATGGATCTAACTATGGCTACACCTTC
TRBD1 | 16 | many | TRBJ2-6 | TRBV12-3/TRBV12-4 | CASRTGGSSGANVLTF | TGTGCCAGCAGAACAGGGGGCAGTTCTGGGGCCAACGTCCTGACTTTC
TRBD1 | 15 | few | TRBJ1-5 | TRBV5-1 | CASSLQGAINQPQHF | TGCGCCAGCAGCTTACAGGGGGCGATCAATCAGCCCCAGCATTTT
NA | 12 | many | TRBJ2-5 | TRBV7-9 | CASSRAMETQYF | TGTGCCAGCAGTCGGGCGATGGAGACCCAGTACTTC
NA | 16 | many | TRBJ2-3 | TRBV4-1 | CASSQVNLVSTDTQYF | TGCGCCAGCAGCCAAGTAAATCTAGTAAGCACAGATACGCAGTATTTT
TRBD1 | 14 | many | TRBJ2-3 | TRBV29-1 | CSAMTGGHTDTQYF | TGCAGCGCTATGACAGGGGGCCACACAGATACGCAGTATTTT
TRBD2 | 13 | many | TRBJ2-1 | TRBV20-1 | CSARRLAPREQFF | TGCAGTGCTAGAAGACTAGCGCCCCGGGAGCAGTTCTTC
NA | 14 | many | TRBJ1-6 | TRBV20-1 | CSASLGVGNSPLHF | TGCAGTGCTAGTCTGGGGGTTGGCAATTCACCCCTCCACTTT
NA | 15 | many | TRBJ2-7 | TRBV18 | CASSRQWRDSYEQYF | TGTGCCAGCTCACGTCAATGGCGGGATTCTTACGAGCAGTACTTC
NA | 16 | many | TRBJ1-1 | TRBV20-1 | CSARSGPGVSNTEAFF | TGCAGTGCTAGATCAGGGCCAGGGGTCTCGAACACTGAAGCTTTCTTT
TRBD2 | 19 | many | TRBJ2-4 | TRBV19 | CASSGGLARARVAKNIQYF | TGTGCCAGTAGTGGGGGACTAGCCCGTGCCAGAGTAGCCAAAAACATTCAGTACTTC
NA | 14 | NA | TRBJ2-5 | TRBV18 | CAGSPPGQQETQYF | TGTGCCGGCTCACCACCAGGGCAGCAAGAGACCCAGTACTTC
TRBD1 | 15 | many | TRBJ1-1 | TRBV29-1 | CSGGQGAAMNTEAFF | TGCAGCGGGGGACAGGGGGCAGCGATGAACACTGAAGCTTTCTTT
TRBD1 | 14 | many | TRBJ2-7 | TRBV5-1 | CASSLATGSNEQYF | TGCGCCAGCAGCTTGGCGACAGGGTCAAACGAGCAGTACTTC
TRBD1 | 13 | many | TRBJ1-1 | TRBV6-1 | CASSEPGGREAFF | TGTGCCAGCAGTGAACCAGGGGGCAGGGAAGCTTTCTTT
TRBD2 | 15 | NA | TRBJ2-1 | TRBV20-1 | CSARPATSGANEQFF | TGCAGTGCTAGGCCAGCAACTAGCGGGGCGAATGAGCAGTTCTTC
NA | 12 | many | TRBJ1-5 | TRBV7-2 | CASGPLNQPQHF | TGTGCCAGCGGCCCTCTTAATCAGCCCCAGCATTTT